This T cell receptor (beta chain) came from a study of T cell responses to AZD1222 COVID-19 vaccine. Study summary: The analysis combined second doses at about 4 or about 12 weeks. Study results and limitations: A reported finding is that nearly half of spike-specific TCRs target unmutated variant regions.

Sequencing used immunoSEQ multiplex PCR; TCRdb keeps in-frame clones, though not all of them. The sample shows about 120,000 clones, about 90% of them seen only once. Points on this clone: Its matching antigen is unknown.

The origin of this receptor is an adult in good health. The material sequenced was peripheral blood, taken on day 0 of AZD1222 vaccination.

In DNA form, the CDR3 reads TGTGCCAGCAGCTTATCCAGTGGTCGAAACTCCTACAATGAGCAGTTCTTC. Translation: CASSLSSGRNSYNEQFF. V and J are TRBV7-3 and TRBJ2-1; no reliable D call. Germline V lookup: CDR1 SGHTA, CDR2 FQGTGA. The CDR3 length is 17 residues. V was cut by 2 bases and J by 0 bases, with 14 bases left in between.